This T cell receptor (beta chain) was identified during a study of blood T cell repertoires in COVID-19. Overall study context: In each case, the material was cDNA or gDNA derived from T cells, B-cell-depleted T cells, or PBMCs.

Per the study methods: Reference gene primer amplification gave nucleated cell count estimates. Generated by immunoSEQ multiplex PCR, the TCRdb table keeps only in-frame clones and is missing some. V and J calls and clone size are given by that table; D and trimming were obtained from the DNA. The sample holds 300,000 to 350,000 clones; 80% to 95% are singletons and the top ten take nearly 7%. Seattle patients were enrolled during active infection and followed longitudinally. Germline V lookup: CDR1 LGHDT, CDR2 YNNKEL (reference sequence). V was pared by 0 bases and J by 5 bases, with 13 bases between. The CDR3 loop spans 15 amino acids.

The sequence came from a woman aged 25-40 years with COVID-19, enrolled during active disease. The chain carries TRBV3-1 (or the pseudogene TRBV3-2) and TRBJ1-2, with TRBD1 as a possible D gene (5 bases). The sequenced material came from peripheral blood. The CDR3 DNA reads TGTGCCAGCAGCCAAGATTGGGGTAGGGGTTATGGCTACACCTTC. This gives the protein CASSQDWGRGYGYTF.